This record covers a single T cell receptor (beta chain). The sample belongs to a study of shared clonotypes between healthy human individuals. Extraction of genomic DNA in unsorted samples used 100 million or so PBMCs. The CDR3 runs 15 residues. V lost 3 bases and J lost 5; bases outside the gene matches: 10. From germline, CDR1 is SGDLS and CDR2 YYNGEE. Sequencing used immunoSEQ multiplex PCR; TCRdb keeps in-frame clones, though not all of them. The sample lists about 450,000 clones, 79% occurring once. This sequence joins TRBV9 and TRBJ2-7; TRBD1 agrees at 8 bases. Sequencing was done on a sample of PBMCs. This TCR came from a woman between 35 and 50 years old in good health. Some clones in this sample may be carry-over from other donors' samples. This CDR3 is CASSAGQGWGNEQYF. The CDR3 region has the DNA TGTGCCAGCAGCGCCGGACAGGGTTGGGGTAACGAGCAGTACTTC.